This entry lists 5 T cell receptor beta chains sequenced from one sample in a study of T-cell reconstitution after alpha-beta-depleted transplantation in children. It was with unique molecular identifiers that the TCRbeta library was prepared. From the PCR reads, TCRdb called clonotypes with MiXCR, one entry per CDR3 protein. The sample lists about 200,000 distinct CDR3 sequences, roughly 7.1% occurring once. This specimen consisted of PBMCs, obtained before TCRalphabeta/CD19-depleted stem cell transplant. All receptors come from a boy younger than 10 with acute lymphoblastic leukemia, due to receive a stem cell transplant.

In this sample, this clonotype turned up many times. V is TRBV18 and J is TRBJ2-1, with 8 bases lining up with TRBD2. The germline V gene encodes CDR1 KGHSH and CDR2 LQKENI. The CDR3 extends over 13 amino acids. The junction had 1 base not matched to a gene; V was cut back by 3 bases and J by 6 bases. This CDR3 reads CASSPREGNEQFF. CDR3 bases: TGTGCCAGCTCACCTCGGGAGGGCAATGAGCAGTTCTTC.

The gene calls are TRBV6-2 or TRBV6-3 and TRBJ2-5; TRBD2 aligns across 14 bases. CDR1 MNHEY and CDR2 SVGEGT come from the germline V gene. The CDR3 totals 15 residues. Unmatched junction bases numbered 1, after V lost 4 bases and J lost 3 bases. The CDR3 region has the DNA TGTGCCAGCAGTTCGACTAGCGGGGGGGAAGAGACCCAGTACTTC. It specifies CASSSTSGGEETQYF.

This clonotype was detected only a few times. The chain links TRBV7-9 to TRBJ2-7; no firm D call. This CDR3 spans 12 amino acids. Trimming shortened V by 1 base and J by 2 bases, and 3 bases separated the two germline ends. The V gene's germline CDR1 is SEHNR and CDR2 FQNEAQ (reference sequence). For the CDR3, the DNA is TGTGCCAGCAGCTTAGTAACCTACGAGCAGTACTTC. It is translated as CASSLVTYEQYF.

The sample holds a few counts of this clonotype. This chain connects TRBV6-2 or TRBV6-3 to TRBJ2-1; the D is unclear. Germline values: CDR1 MNHEY, CDR2 SVGEGT. The CDR3 contains 14 residues. V was cut by 0 bases and J by 9 bases, with 12 bases left in between. The CDR3 loop reads CASSYSTLSGEQFF. The CDR3 coding sequence is TGTGCCAGCAGTTACTCGACACTGTCAGGTGAGCAGTTCTTC.

This clonotype was observed a handful of times. The chain carries TRBV28 and TRBJ2-1, with 8 positions matching TRBD2. CDR1 is MDHEN, CDR2 SYDVKM, per germline. Trimming removed 5 bases from V and 4 bases from J; junction bases left unmatched: 7. This CDR3 has 15 amino acids. CDR3 in DNA: TGTGCCAGCAGTGCACCGGGACTAGGTTACAATGAGCAGTTCTTC. Its protein is CASSAPGLGYNEQFF.